This T cell receptor beta chain was found in a study of T cell repertoires in cytomegalovirus infection. Across the whole study: Public TCR beta signature analysis indicated the presence of both CMV infection and matching HLA type.

MiXCR, applied by TCRdb to the reads, yields one record per CDR3 protein. The data hold 900,000 to 950,000 distinct CDR3 sequences, with 25% to 40% observed a single time. Study conclusions and caveats: Identification of carriers of CMV plus the relevant HLA was performed using cumulative public TCR beta family frequency. HLA-C-restricted, CMV-specific TCR beta clonotypes were dominant ex vivo.

This clonotype was recorded at least ten times. Its antigen is not identified. Sample: cultured CD8+ T cells from PBMCs, taken from culture after CMV antigen stimulation. This TCR was sampled from a human donor in good health (CMV status not recorded). Some clones in this sample may be carry-over from other donors' samples.

The CDR3, as DNA: TGTGCCAGCAGTTACGGGGACACCGGGGAGCTGTTTTTT. Its translation is CASSYGDTGELFF. The J gene is TRBJ2-2, the V gene TRBV6-6; D is unclear. The CDR3 has 13 residues. V was cut by 2 bases and J by 3 bases, with 4 bases left in between. Germline CDR1 and CDR2: MNHNY and SVGAGI (reference sequence).